Listed below are T cell receptor beta chains from one sample, sequenced in a study of a mutant IDH1 vaccine in newly diagnosed glioma. Assay: immunoSEQ multiplex PCR; the TCRdb copy retains only in-frame clones and omits some. In the table there are 20,000 to 25,000 clones, approximately 90% of which are singletons. Here the sequenced sample was PBMCs, taken from a glioma patient treated with radiotherapy, temozolomide or both. These receptors were taken from a man aged 30 to 45 with glioma. CDR3s include the opening cysteine and the closing phenylalanine or tryptophan. Fields, in order: clone size, J gene, D gene, V gene, CDR3 protein, CDR3 DNA. The D gene is left open where the match is weak. The size field is filled for only some rows; it gives once, few, many or a size class.

clone_size: once
j_call: TRBJ2-5
d_call: .
v_call: TRBV9
cdr3_aa: CASSVGLGLQETQYF
cdr3_nt: TGTGCCAGCAGCGTAGGATTGGGGCTACAAGAGACCCAGTACTTC

clone_size: .
j_call: TRBJ2-3
d_call: .
v_call: TRBV10-3
cdr3_aa: CAISTQGTDTQYF
cdr3_nt: TGTGCCATCAGCACACAGGGCACAGATACGCAGTATTTT

clone_size: .
j_call: TRBJ2-7
d_call: .
v_call: TRBV30
cdr3_aa: CAWRGITAYEQYF
cdr3_nt: TGTGCCTGGAGGGGGATCACGGCCTACGAGCAGTACTTC

clone_size: .
j_call: TRBJ1-4
d_call: TRBD1
v_call: TRBV18
cdr3_aa: CASSPRVGTANEKLFF
cdr3_nt: TGTGCCAGCTCACCGAGGGTTGGGACAGCGAATGAAAAACTGTTTTTT

clone_size: .
j_call: TRBJ1-1
d_call: .
v_call: TRBV19
cdr3_aa: CASSIDTNTEAFF
cdr3_nt: TGTGCCAGTAGTATCGACACGAACACTGAAGCTTTCTTT

clone_size: .
j_call: TRBJ2-1
d_call: TRBD2
v_call: TRBV6-4
cdr3_aa: CASSPLAASYNEQFF
cdr3_nt: TGTGCCAGCAGTCCACTAGCGGCCTCCTACAATGAGCAGTTCTTC

clone_size: few
j_call: TRBJ2-1
d_call: .
v_call: TRBV7-9
cdr3_aa: CASTDTGLGHNEQFF
cdr3_nt: TGTGCCAGCACCGACACGGGACTCGGGCACAATGAGCAGTTCTTC

clone_size: .
j_call: TRBJ2-5
d_call: .
v_call: TRBV10-3
cdr3_aa: CAISESDSGFAETQYF
cdr3_nt: TGTGCCATCAGTGAGTCGGACAGTGGGTTTGCGGAGACCCAGTACTTC

clone_size: .
j_call: TRBJ1-5
d_call: .
v_call: TRBV5-8
cdr3_aa: CASSFWVDGNQPQHF
cdr3_nt: TGTGCCAGCAGCTTCTGGGTAGACGGCAATCAGCCCCAGCATTTT

clone_size: .
j_call: TRBJ1-1
d_call: .
v_call: TRBV11-2
cdr3_aa: CASSLRVEAEAFF
cdr3_nt: TGTGCCAGCAGCTTAAGGGTAGAGGCTGAAGCTTTCTTT

clone_size: .
j_call: TRBJ2-5
d_call: .
v_call: TRBV2
cdr3_aa: CASTPWGRPIQETQYF
cdr3_nt: TGTGCCAGCACTCCCTGGGGACGCCCCATCCAAGAGACCCAGTACTTC

clone_size: .
j_call: TRBJ1-1
d_call: TRBD1
v_call: TRBV6-6
cdr3_aa: CASRQGQGLTEAFF
cdr3_nt: TGTGCCAGCAGACAAGGACAGGGCCTGACTGAAGCTTTCTTT

clone_size: .
j_call: TRBJ2-7
d_call: .
v_call: TRBV6-6
cdr3_aa: CATRSGIYEQYF
cdr3_nt: TGTGCCACCAGAAGCGGAATCTACGAGCAGTACTTC

clone_size: .
j_call: TRBJ2-7
d_call: .
v_call: TRBV29-1
cdr3_aa: CSVLRDITYEQYF
cdr3_nt: TGCAGCGTTCTGAGGGACATCACCTACGAGCAGTACTTC

clone_size: .
j_call: TRBJ1-1
d_call: TRBD1
v_call: TRBV27
cdr3_aa: CASSLLSTGNQDEAFF
cdr3_nt: TGTGCCAGCAGTTTACTCTCGACAGGGAATCAGGATGAAGCTTTCTTT

clone_size: .
j_call: TRBJ2-5
d_call: .
v_call: TRBV6-1
cdr3_aa: CASSRTERGTQYF
cdr3_nt: TGTGCCAGCAGTAGGACGGAAAGGGGGACCCAGTACTTC